In this sample, the clone carrying this T cell receptor beta chain turned up a few times. TCRdb re-called the RT-PCR reads through MiXCR, storing one row per CDR3 protein. The sample gives about 680,000 distinct CDR3 sequences, 12% to 15% of which show up once; roughly 4% is in the top ten. The length of the CDR3 is 14 residues. V lost 1 base and J 0 bases, leaving 6 bases between the germline ends. Germline V lookup: CDR1 SGHAT, CDR2 FQNNGV. The source material was memory CD4+ T cells from blood. This clonotype was obtained from a female donor in good health, serving as a healthy control. This chain uses TRBV11-2 with TRBJ2-5; D gene unclear. The CDR3 reads CASSLGTYQETQYF. The CDR3 nucleotides read TGTGCCAGCAGCTTAGGCACCTACCAAGAGACCCAGTACTTC.